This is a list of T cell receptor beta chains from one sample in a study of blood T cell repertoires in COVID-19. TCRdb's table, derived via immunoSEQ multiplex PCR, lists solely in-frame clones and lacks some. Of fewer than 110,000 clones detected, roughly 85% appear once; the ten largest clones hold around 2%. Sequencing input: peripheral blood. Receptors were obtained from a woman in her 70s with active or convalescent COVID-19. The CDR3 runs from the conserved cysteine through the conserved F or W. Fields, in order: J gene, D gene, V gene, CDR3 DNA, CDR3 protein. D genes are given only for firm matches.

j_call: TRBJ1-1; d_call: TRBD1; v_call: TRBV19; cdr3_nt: TGTGCCAGTAGTGGAGGTCGACGGACAGGGGGCACTGAAGCTTTCTTT; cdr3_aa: CASSGGRRTGGTEAFF
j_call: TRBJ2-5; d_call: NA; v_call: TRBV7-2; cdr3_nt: TGTGCCAGCGCCGGGGGGCAGCAAGAGACCCAGTACTTC; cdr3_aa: CASAGGQQETQYF
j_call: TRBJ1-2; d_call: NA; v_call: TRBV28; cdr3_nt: TGTGCCAGCAGTTTCTGGGCAGGGTTATACACCTTC; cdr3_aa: CASSFWAGLYTF
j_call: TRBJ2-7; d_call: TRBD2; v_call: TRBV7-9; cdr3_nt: TGTGCCAGCAGCTCCAGCGGGAGGGGCTACGAGCAGTACTTC; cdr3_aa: CASSSSGRGYEQYF
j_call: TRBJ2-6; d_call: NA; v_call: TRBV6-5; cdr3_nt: TGTGCCAGCAGCGCGGCCGGGGCCAACGTCCTGACTTTC; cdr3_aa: CASSAAGANVLTF
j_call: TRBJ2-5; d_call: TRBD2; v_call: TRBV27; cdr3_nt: TGTGCCAGCAGTTTATGGGGGGGAGGGACCCAGTACTTC; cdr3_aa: CASSLWGGGTQYF
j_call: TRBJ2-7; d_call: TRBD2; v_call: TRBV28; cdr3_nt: TGTGCCAGCAGTTTATTCGGAACTAGCGGGGGAGTAAGCGAGCAGTACTTC; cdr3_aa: CASSLFGTSGGVSEQYF
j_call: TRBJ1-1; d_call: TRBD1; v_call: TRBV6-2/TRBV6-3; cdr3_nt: TGTGCCAGCAGTTACTTTGCCCCGGGACAGGCCGTGAACACTGAAGCTTTCTTT; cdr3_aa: CASSYFAPGQAVNTEAFF
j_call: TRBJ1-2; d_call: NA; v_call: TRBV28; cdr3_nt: TGTGCCAGCAGCTGGGCCCTGAACTATGGCTACACCTTC; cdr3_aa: CASSWALNYGYTF
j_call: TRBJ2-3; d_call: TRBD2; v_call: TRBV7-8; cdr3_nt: TGTGCCAGCATCAACCCTAGCGGGGGGCCCTCAGGAGATACGCAGTATTTT; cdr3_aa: CASINPSGGPSGDTQYF
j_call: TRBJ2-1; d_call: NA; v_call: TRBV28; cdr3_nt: TGTGCCAGCAGTGGTCCGGACTGGGCCTACAATGAGCAGTTCTTC; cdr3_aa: CASSGPDWAYNEQFF
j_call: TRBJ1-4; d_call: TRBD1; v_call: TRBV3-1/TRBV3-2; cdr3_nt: TGTGCCAGCAGCCCAACCGGGACAGGGATGTGGCTGTTTTTT; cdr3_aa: CASSPTGTGMWLFF
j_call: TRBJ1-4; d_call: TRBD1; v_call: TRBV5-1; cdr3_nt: TGCGCCAGCAGTACAGGGGGAACTAATGAAAAACTGTTTTTT; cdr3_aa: CASSTGGTNEKLFF
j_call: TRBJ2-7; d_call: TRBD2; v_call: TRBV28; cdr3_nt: TGTGCCAGCAGTTTAGCGGGGGGCGCCTACGAGCAGTACTTC; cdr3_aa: CASSLAGGAYEQYF
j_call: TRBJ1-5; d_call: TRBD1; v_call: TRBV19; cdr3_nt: TGTGCCAGTAGTACACAGGGGAATGGCAATCAGCCCCAGCATTTT; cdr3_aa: CASSTQGNGNQPQHF
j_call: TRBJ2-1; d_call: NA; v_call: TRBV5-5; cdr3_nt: TGTGCCAGCAGCTTGAAAGGGAGCTCCTACAATGAGCAGTTCTTC; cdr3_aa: CASSLKGSSYNEQFF
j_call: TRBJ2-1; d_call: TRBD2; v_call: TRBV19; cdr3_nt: TGTGCCAGTGGGTCCCCTGCGGGAGTTGCGAATGAGCAGTTCTTC; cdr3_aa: CASGSPAGVANEQFF
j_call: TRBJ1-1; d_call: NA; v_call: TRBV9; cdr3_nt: TGTGCCAGCAGCGTCGGTAGAGGCAGTTGGAACACTGAAGCTTTCTTT; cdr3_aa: CASSVGRGSWNTEAFF
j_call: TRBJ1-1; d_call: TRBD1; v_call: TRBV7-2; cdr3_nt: TGTGCCAGCAGCAGAGGACAGGGGGACAACACTGAAGCTTTCTTT; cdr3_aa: CASSRGQGDNTEAFF